Sequencing of this T cell receptor (beta chain) was carried out in a study of Graves' ophthalmopathy and Graves' hyperthyroidism. The study, taken as a whole, reports: Stable hyperthyroidism and ophthalmopathy were told apart by a 13-signature model, which achieved about 90% sensitivity and over 65% specificity.

This clonotype was seen ten or more times. The antigen is not known. TCR beta CDR3 amplification used RNA transcripts. An initial RT-PCR round employing HTBI primers preceded a second-round multiplex PCR. TCRdb recomputed calls from the multiplex PCR reads with MiXCR, one row per CDR3 protein. The sample holds 450,000 or so distinct CDR3 sequences, roughly an eighth seen once. Trimming removed 5 bases from V and 1 base from J, with 6 bases in between. The CDR3 consists of 13 residues. Sequencing was performed on blood. This receptor was taken from a woman in her thirties with Graves' ophthalmopathy. V and J are TRBV12-3 or TRBV12-4 and TRBJ1-5, with D unclear. CDR3 loop: CASSNPSNQPQHF. The CDR3 coding sequence is TGTGCCAGCAGTAATCCCAGCAATCAGCCCCAGCATTTT.